Listed below are T cell receptor beta chains from one sample, sequenced in a study of cytotoxic CD8 clonotypes in ibrutinib-treated CLL. Using immunoSEQ multiplex PCR, the repertoire was profiled, and TCRdb retains in-frame clones only, with some absent. The top ten clones hold around 4.9% of a sample with about 140,000 clones, about 75% of them seen once. The sequences come from PBMCs, collected after 24 months of ibrutinib treatment. The receptors shown here come from a human donor with chronic lymphocytic leukemia. CDR3s include the opening cysteine and the closing phenylalanine or tryptophan. D genes are given only for firm matches. The size of a clone is reported for some rows only, either as once, few or many, or as a class for expanded clones.

clone size: .; J gene: TRBJ1-2; V gene: TRBV2; D gene: TRBD1; CDR3 DNA: TGTGCCAGCAGGGACAGGGGGCCCTTGTGGTACACCTTC; CDR3 protein: CASRDRGPLWYTF
clone size: .; J gene: TRBJ2-3; V gene: TRBV13; D gene: TRBD2; CDR3 DNA: TGTGCCAGCAGCTCACCAAAGGGACTAGCGGGAGGTCCAGATACGCAGTATTTT; CDR3 protein: CASSSPKGLAGGPDTQYF
clone size: .; J gene: TRBJ2-7; V gene: TRBV28; D gene: .; CDR3 DNA: TGTGCCAGCAGTCCCCCGGGACTCCTTGGCTACTTC; CDR3 protein: CASSPPGLLGYF
clone size: .; J gene: TRBJ2-7; V gene: TRBV6-1; D gene: .; CDR3 DNA: TGTGCCAGCAGTGCCGACAGACAATACGAGCAGTACTTC; CDR3 protein: CASSADRQYEQYF
clone size: .; J gene: TRBJ2-1; V gene: TRBV14; D gene: TRBD2; CDR3 DNA: TGTGCCAGCAGCCGGATTTATAGCGGGAGATCTTGGAACAATGAGCAGTTCTTC; CDR3 protein: CASSRIYSGRSWNNEQFF
clone size: .; J gene: TRBJ2-1; V gene: TRBV7-2; D gene: .; CDR3 DNA: TGTGCCAGCAGCTCCCCGGGACACCACAATGAGCAGTTCTTC; CDR3 protein: CASSSPGHHNEQFF
clone size: .; J gene: TRBJ1-3; V gene: TRBV28; D gene: .; CDR3 DNA: TGTGCCAGCAGTTGGGGGGACACCATATATTTT; CDR3 protein: CASSWGDTIYF
clone size: .; J gene: TRBJ2-5; V gene: TRBV4-3; D gene: .; CDR3 DNA: TGCGCCAGCAGCCGGGGCCCCGGTGAGACCCAGTACTTC; CDR3 protein: CASSRGPGETQYF
clone size: .; J gene: TRBJ2-3; V gene: TRBV12-5; D gene: .; CDR3 DNA: TGTGCTAGTGTAGGTCCGAGCACAGATACGCAGTATTTT; CDR3 protein: CASVGPSTDTQYF
clone size: .; J gene: TRBJ2-7; V gene: TRBV19; D gene: TRBD2; CDR3 DNA: TGTGCCAGCCGACCGAGTCTAGCGGAATACTCTAACCCCTACGAGCAGTACTTC; CDR3 protein: CASRPSLAEYSNPYEQYF
clone size: .; J gene: TRBJ2-2; V gene: TRBV18; D gene: .; CDR3 DNA: TGTGCCAGCTCACCACCGTTTTCCGGGGAGCTGTTTTTT; CDR3 protein: CASSPPFSGELFF
clone size: .; J gene: TRBJ2-2; V gene: TRBV13; D gene: .; CDR3 DNA: TGTGCCAGCAGCTCCCAACAGGGAAGCGGGGAGCTGTTTTTT; CDR3 protein: CASSSQQGSGELFF
clone size: .; J gene: TRBJ2-6; V gene: TRBV7-9; D gene: .; CDR3 DNA: TGTGCCAGCAGCTTAGTGGTCGCGGGGCCTGGGGCCAACGTCCTGACTTTC; CDR3 protein: CASSLVVAGPGANVLTF
clone size: .; J gene: TRBJ1-4; V gene: TRBV30; D gene: .; CDR3 DNA: TGTGCCTGGAGTGGAGGTGCAACTAATGAAAAACTGTTTTTT; CDR3 protein: CAWSGGATNEKLFF
clone size: .; J gene: TRBJ1-5; V gene: TRBV27; D gene: .; CDR3 DNA: TGTGCCAGCAGGATACGCTGGACGGATAGCAATCAGCCCCAGCATTTT; CDR3 protein: CASRIRWTDSNQPQHF
clone size: .; J gene: TRBJ2-7; V gene: TRBV29-1; D gene: .; CDR3 DNA: TGCAGCGTACGGGCAGGGGCCCTCTACGAGCAGTACTTC; CDR3 protein: CSVRAGALYEQYF
clone size: .; J gene: TRBJ2-7; V gene: TRBV5-1; D gene: .; CDR3 DNA: TGCGCCAGCAGCTTGTTACCTTTGGACAGCTCCTACGAGCAGTACTTC; CDR3 protein: CASSLLPLDSSYEQYF
clone size: .; J gene: TRBJ1-5; V gene: TRBV27; D gene: TRBD1; CDR3 DNA: TGTGCCAGCAGACCCTTTGGGGGAGAAGAGGGGGCCTGGCAGCCCCAGCATTTT; CDR3 protein: CASRPFGGEEGAWQPQHF
clone size: few; J gene: TRBJ1-1; V gene: TRBV2; D gene: .; CDR3 DNA: TGTGCCAGCAGCGGGCAGCAGAACACTGAAGCTTTCTTT; CDR3 protein: CASSGQQNTEAFF
clone size: .; J gene: TRBJ2-2; V gene: TRBV7-7; D gene: .; CDR3 DNA: TGTGCTAGCAGCTTGGGCGGGGGCCCGAACACCGGGGAGCTGTTTTTT; CDR3 protein: CASSLGGGPNTGELFF
clone size: .; J gene: TRBJ1-2; V gene: TRBV18; D gene: .; CDR3 DNA: TGTGCCAGCTCACCAGACCCTCTCTATGGCTACACCTTC; CDR3 protein: CASSPDPLYGYTF
clone size: .; J gene: TRBJ2-5; V gene: TRBV9; D gene: .; CDR3 DNA: TGTGCCAGCAGCGCCGGCGGGGCAGGGGGAGGTGAGACCCAGTACTTC; CDR3 protein: CASSAGGAGGGETQYF
clone size: .; J gene: TRBJ1-5; V gene: TRBV27; D gene: .; CDR3 DNA: TGTGCCAGCAGCCCTCGGGGGCCAGCGCAGCCCCAGCATTTT; CDR3 protein: CASSPRGPAQPQHF